This entry lists 5 T cell receptor beta chains sequenced from one sample in a study of response to subunit inactivated influenza vaccine. Via MiXCR, TCRdb re-called the RT-PCR reads, giving one row per CDR3 protein. The data hold 700,000 to 900,000 distinct CDR3 sequences, with 21% observed a single time. Here the sequenced sample was PBMCs from blood, taken more than 4 days after vaccination. Every receptor here comes from a man aged 50 or older who received an inactivated influenza vaccine.

This clonotype has just a few counts. The chain combines TRBV20-1 with TRBJ2-2; 7 nucleotides match TRBD1. Trimming cost V 0 bases and J 3 bases; bases outside gene matches: 7. This CDR3 comprises 16 residues. The V gene's germline CDR1 is DFQATT and CDR2 SNEGSKA (reference sequence). The CDR3 DNA is TGCAGTGCTAGAGATGGACAGGTCGCGGACACCGGGGAGCTGTTTTTT. Its protein product is CSARDGQVADTGELFF.

The V and J genes are TRBV11-2 and TRBJ1-1, with D possibly TRBD1 on 5 matching bases. CDR3 size: 15 residues. The ends were cut back, 3 bases at V and 0 bases at J, with 11 bases in the middle. Germline lookup yields CDR1 SGHAT and CDR2 FQNNGV. The CDR3 DNA is TGTGCCAGCAGCTTCAGACAGCTTATGAACACTGAAGCTTTCTTT. Protein: CASSFRQLMNTEAFF. Drawing the rest from reference TRBV11-2 and TRBJ1-1, the complete variable domain is EAGVAQSPRYKIIEKRQSVAFWCNPISGHATLYWYQQILGQGPKLLIQFQNNGVVDDSQLPKDRFSAERLKGVDSTLKIQPAKLEDSAVYLCASSFRQLMNTEAFFGQGTRLTVV.

For this clonotype: Sequence at one end of the junction differs from germline and may be a read error. The chain links TRBV29-1 to TRBJ2-1; the match to TRBD2 covers 8 bases. Germline loops: CDR1 SQVTM, CDR2 ANQGSEA. This CDR3 region has 13 residues. CDR3 nucleotide sequence: TGCAGCGTTAGTTCTAGCGGGTACAGTGAGCAGTTCTTC. Its translation: CSVSSSGYSEQFF.

There are many counts of this clonotype. The CDR3 loop is CASSLEQGGYEQYF. As DNA, the CDR3 is TGCGCCAGCAGCTTGGAACAAGGGGGTTACGAGCAGTACTTC. The chain carries TRBV5-1 and TRBJ2-7, with D maybe TRBD1 (6 bases). Germline lookup yields CDR1 SGHRS and CDR2 YFSETQ. CDR3 size: 14 residues. The V gene lost 0 bases and the J gene lost 4 bases, with 11 bases spanning the gap.

The V call is TRBV7-7, the J call TRBJ2-1, with 11 bases that match TRBD1. Germline lookup yields CDR1 SSHAT and CDR2 FNYEAQ (reference sequence). This CDR3 contains 15 residues. V trimming: 4 bases; J trimming: 6 bases; junction bases outside the gene matches: 5. CDR3: CASSSGQGVFNEQFF. The CDR3 nucleotides read TGTGCCAGCAGCTCGGGACAGGGGGTATTCAATGAGCAGTTCTTC.